The source of this TCR beta chain is a study of blood T cell repertoires in COVID-19. The CDR3 has 16 amino acids. V was pared by 6 bases and J by 1 base, with 8 bases of the junction left unmatched. From germline, CDR1 is KGHSH and CDR2 LQKENI. TCRdb's table, derived via immunoSEQ multiplex PCR, lists solely in-frame clones and lacks some. The table includes 140,000 to 150,000 clones, 76% detected once. The chain combines TRBV18 with TRBJ2-3; TRBD1 aligns across 9 bases. Sequenced material: peripheral blood. This sequence originates from a man aged 55-75 years with acute or convalescent COVID-19. Here the CDR3 reads CASSPQGQGGTDTQYF. CDR3 sequence (DNA): TGTGCCAGCTCGCCCCAGGGACAGGGAGGCACAGATACGCAGTATTTT.